Shown below are 21 T cell receptor beta chains from a single sample sequenced in a study of blood T cell repertoires in COVID-19 (dated by TCRdb to between 2020 and 2021). Libraries were constructed by the immunoSEQ multiplex PCR assay. The table was pulled from immuneACCESS by TCRdb, which kept in-frame rearrangements only. Such tables lose some clones; where checked, under half of the loss comes from unresolved V genes, and the rest has no known cause. This sample lists 200,000 to 250,000 clones; about four fifths were detected once. Just under 9% of the sample is taken by the ten largest. Sequenced sample: PBMCs or T cells enriched from blood (not recorded which). All receptors derive from a woman aged 50 to 60 with acute COVID-19.

About this clone: This may be a read error: a much more frequent sequence differs by one nucleotide. The V and J genes are TRBV6-6 and TRBJ2-6; no firm D call. Germline V gives CDR1 MNHNY, CDR2 SVGAGI (reference sequence). Trimming left V 5 bases short and J 2 bases short, with 4 bases between. The CDR3 totals 13 residues. CDR3 region: CASSITGANVLTF. The CDR3 DNA sequence: TGTGCCAGCAGTATCACTGGGGCCAACGTCCTGACTTTC.

As DNA, the CDR3 is TGCGCCAGCAGCCAAGATAAAGGGGCGCAGGTCTATGGCTACACCTTC. It encodes CASSQDKGAQVYGYTF. The chain joins TRBV4-3 to TRBJ1-2; tentatively, D is TRBD1 (5 bases). Germline V gives CDR1 LGHNA, CDR2 YSLEER. This CDR3 spans 16 amino acids. V shed 0 bases and J shed 4 bases, with 15 bases lying between them.

The genes are TRBV5-4 and TRBJ2-3; 11 bases line up with TRBD2. CDR3 length: 16 amino acids. Germline lookup yields CDR1 SGHNT and CDR2 YYREEE (reference sequence). The J segment lost 3 bases and the V segment lost 6 bases, leaving 9 bases of the junction unmatched. CDR3 DNA sequence: TGTGCCAGCAACGAATCGCCTAGCGGGAGGACAGATACGCAGTATTTT. Amino acid sequence: CASNESPSGRTDTQYF.

This chain connects TRBV28 to TRBJ2-3; 10 nucleotides line up with TRBD2. The J segment lost 0 bases and the V segment lost 9 bases, leaving 3 bases of the junction unmatched. CDR1 is MDHEN and CDR2 is SYDVKM in the germline V gene. The CDR3 extends over 14 amino acids. Here the CDR3 DNA reads TGTGCCAGTAGTAGCGGGAGGAGCACAGATACGCAGTATTTT. Translated: CASSSGRSTDTQYF.

In its sample, this clone was seen once. The chain uses TRBV28 and TRBJ1-5; D is undetermined. V was cut by 6 bases and J by 0 bases, with 6 bases left in between. CDR3 length equals 13 residues. In germline, CDR1 is MDHEN, CDR2 SYDVKM. The CDR3, as DNA: TGTGCCAGCAGAGCGTATAGCAATCAGCCCCAGCATTTT. Translating gives CASRAYSNQPQHF.

This clone was detected a few times. The genes are TRBV11-3 and TRBJ2-7; 8 bases align to TRBD2. Germline V gene sequence: CDR1 SGHNT, CDR2 YENEEA. The V and J ends lost 4 bases and 0 bases, in that order; junction bases with no gene match: 5. The CDR3 length is 15 residues. As DNA, the CDR3 is TGTGCCAGCAGCTACCTAGCGGGTAGCTCCTACGAGCAGTACTTC. This encodes CASSYLAGSSYEQYF. The full variable domain, completed using reference TRBV11-3 and TRBJ2-7, is EAGVVQSPRYKIIEKKQPVAFWCNPISGHNTLYWYLQNLGQGPELLIRYENEEAVDDSQLPKDRFSAERLKGVDSTLKIQPAELGDSAVYLCASSYLAGSSYEQYFGPGTRLTVT.

CDR3 region: CASSVQGAQPTEKLFF. CDR3 coding DNA: TGTGCCAGCAGTGTCCAGGGGGCCCAGCCAACTGAAAAACTGTTTTTT. This chain connects TRBV2 to TRBJ1-4, with 8 bases matching TRBD1. With 4 bases clipped from V and 7 bases from J, the junction kept 11 bases outside the gene matches. The germline CDR1 and CDR2 sequences are SNHLY and FYNNEI. This CDR3 spans 16 amino acids.

This chain connects TRBV18 to TRBJ1-3; 7 bases fit TRBD1. This CDR3 comprises 16 residues. V lost 4 bases, J lost 0 bases, and 6 bases stayed unmatched. Germline values: CDR1 KGHSH, CDR2 LQKENI. The DNA for the CDR3 is TGTGCCAGCTCACTTGGGACAGCGGCCTCTGGAAACACCATATATTTT. As protein: CASSLGTAASGNTIYF.

The chain is built from TRBV14 and TRBJ2-2, with D tentatively TRBD1 (6 bases). CDR1 and CDR2 from the germline V gene are SGHDN and FVKESK. The CDR3 length is 15 residues. V lost 2 bases and J lost 3, with 10 bases in between. Here the CDR3 reads CASSQRTVYTGELFF. The CDR3 DNA reads as TGTGCCAGCAGCCAAAGGACAGTTTACACCGGGGAGCTGTTTTTT.

This clone was counted a single time. The chain recombines TRBV11-3 with TRBJ2-7, with D maybe TRBD1 (5 bases). V dropped 8 bases and J dropped 6 bases, with 14 bases sitting between them. CDR1 is SGHNT, CDR2 YENEEA, per germline. The CDR3 sequence is 12 residues long. The CDR3 DNA sequence: TGTGCCAGCGGGGCCGAGACCACCGAGCAGTACTTC. It translates to CASGAETTEQYF.

This chain links TRBV5-6 with TRBJ1-5, with 10 nucleotides matching TRBD1. V shed 1 base, J shed 4 bases, and the junction held 2 bases outside the gene matches. Germline V gives CDR1 SGHDT, CDR2 YYEEEE. The CDR3 is 15 amino acids. The CDR3 sequence: CASSLRGQGNQPQHF. The CDR3 region has the DNA TGTGCCAGCAGCTTGAGGGGACAGGGGAATCAGCCCCAGCATTTT.

The chain recombines TRBV7-3 with TRBJ2-1, with D possibly TRBD2 on 6 matching bases. Germline CDR1 reads SGHTA; CDR2 reads FQGTGA. This CDR3 contains 13 residues. The germline V and J ends were trimmed by 3 bases and 7 bases, with 10 bases remaining between them. The CDR3: CASSFGGVNEQFF. In DNA, the CDR3 is TGTGCCAGCAGCTTCGGCGGGGTAAATGAGCAGTTCTTC. Full variable domain (rest looked up from reference TRBV7-3 and TRBJ2-1): GAGVSQTPSNKVTEKGKYVELRCDPISGHTALYWYRQSLGQGPEFLIYFQGTGAADDSGLPNDRFFAVRPEGSVSTLKIQRTERGDSAVYLCASSFGGVNEQFFGPGTRLTVL.

This rearrangement joins TRBV9 to TRBJ2-1; the D gene is possibly TRBD2 (5 bases). The germline V gene has CDR1 SGDLS and CDR2 YYNGEE. The CDR3 runs to 19 residues. V lost 0 bases to trimming and J lost 0 bases, with 19 bases between them. Here the CDR3 DNA reads TGTGCCAGCAGCGTAGCTTGGTTGGAGGCCGCTAGCTCCTACAATGAGCAGTTCTTC. Amino acids: CASSVAWLEAASSYNEQFF.

This chain's CDR3 is CSVEFNGRMDTQYF. The CDR3 bases are TGCAGCGTTGAGTTTAACGGGAGGATGGATACGCAGTATTTT. The chain uses TRBV29-1 and TRBJ2-3; 7 nucleotides match TRBD2. The CDR3 runs 14 residues. V was pared by 3 bases and J by 6 bases, with 9 bases of the junction left unmatched. Per the germline V gene, CDR1 is SQVTM and CDR2 is ANQGSEA.

The V call is TRBV14, the J call TRBJ2-7; 7 bases fit TRBD1. This CDR3 contains 16 residues. Germline assignment: CDR1 SGHDN and CDR2 FVKESK. V was pared by 2 bases and J by 0 bases, with 7 bases of the junction left unmatched. This CDR3 is CASSQSQGTVSYEQYF. The CDR3 DNA is TGTGCCAGCAGCCAAAGTCAGGGGACAGTCTCCTACGAGCAGTACTTC. The full variable domain, its missing parts supplied by reference TRBV14 and TRBJ2-7, is EAGVTQFPSHSVIEKGQTVTLRCDPISGHDNLYWYRRVMGKEIKFLLHFVKESKQDESGMPNNRFLAERTGGTYSTLKVQPAELEDSGVYFCASSQSQGTVSYEQYFGPGTRLTVT.

This chain joins TRBV19 and TRBJ2-5, with 8 positions matching TRBD1. Per the germline V gene, CDR1 is LNHDA and CDR2 is SQIVND (reference sequence). V was pared by 5 bases and J by 2 bases, with 4 bases of the junction left unmatched. The CDR3 sequence is 14 residues long. CDR3 nucleotide sequence: TGTGCCAGTAGTCCCCGGACAGGGCAAGAGACCCAGTACTTC. This codes for CASSPRTGQETQYF.

The genes are TRBV7-2 and TRBJ2-7; 9 bases line up with TRBD1. This CDR3 has 15 amino acids. Trimming cost V 5 bases and J 2 bases; bases outside gene matches: 7. The germline V gene encodes CDR1 SGHTA and CDR2 FQGNSA. The CDR3 DNA follows: TGTGCCAGCAGCGTGGGACAGGGCCTCCCCTACGAGCAGTACTTC. This codes for CASSVGQGLPYEQYF.

V gene TRBV19 combines with J gene TRBJ1-1, with a weak D call TRBD1 (6 bases). The germline gives CDR1 LNHDA, CDR2 SQIVND (reference sequence). The V end was cut by 8 bases, the J end by 1 base, with 17 bases between. This CDR3 comprises 15 residues. CDR3 in amino acids: CASSIQGLPNTEAFF. The DNA for the CDR3 is TGTGCCAGTTCTATCCAGGGGCTTCCGAACACTGAAGCTTTCTTT.

The chain carries TRBV25-1 and TRBJ2-1, with D maybe TRBD2 (5 bases). Germline CDR1 and CDR2: MGHDK and SYGVNS. Trimming removed 4 bases at V and 4 bases at J, with 17 bases between. The CDR3 loop spans 16 amino acids. The CDR3 loop reads CASSGPISDAYNEQFF. The CDR3 DNA is TGTGCCAGCAGTGGGCCCATTAGCGATGCTTACAATGAGCAGTTCTTC.

This chain's CDR3 is CATSAGAGYWEQFF. The CDR3 coding sequence is TGTGCCACCAGTGCAGGGGCCGGCTATTGGGAGCAGTTCTTC. The rearrangement joins TRBV24-1 to TRBJ2-1; D is perhaps TRBD1 (6 bases). Germline V gene sequence: CDR1 KGHDR, CDR2 SFDVKD. The CDR3 totals 14 residues. V dropped 5 bases and J dropped 10 bases, with 17 bases sitting between them.

The gene calls are TRBV5-1 and TRBJ1-1, with a tentative D call TRBD1 (5 bases). Per germline, CDR1 SGHRS and CDR2 YFSETQ. Trimming pared 0 bases from V and 1 base from J, leaving 10 bases between. The CDR3 runs 15 residues. This chain's CDR3 is CASSLGAGGNTEAFF. CDR3 coding DNA: TGCGCCAGCAGCTTGGGAGCGGGGGGGAACACTGAAGCTTTCTTT.